These 15 T cell receptor beta chains share one sample of origin, sequenced in a study of a mutant IDH1 vaccine in newly diagnosed glioma. Only in-frame clones appear in the TCRdb table, and some are missing; sequencing was by immunoSEQ multiplex PCR. Found here are tens of thousands of clones, roughly four fifths of them singletons; the top ten hold approximately 19%. Time point here: baseline, week 1 (first vaccination visit). The treatment was: pre-vaccination baseline after standard-of-care therapy. The material sequenced was PBMCs, taken from a glioma patient treated with radiotherapy, temozolomide or both. Receptor source: a man aged 30 to 39 with glioma.

The chain combines TRBV27 with TRBJ1-1; D is uncertain. V was trimmed by 8 bases and J by 1 base, leaving 14 bases between them. The CDR3 consists of 14 residues. Germline CDR1 MNHEY, CDR2 SMNVEV (reference sequence). The CDR3 reads CASSSDGSNTEAFF. CDR3 nucleotides: TGTGCCAGCTCATCGGACGGATCGAACACTGAAGCTTTCTTT.

V is TRBV7-9 and J is TRBJ2-7; unclear D gene. V was trimmed by 5 bases and J by 3 bases, leaving 17 bases between them. CDR3 length: 15 amino acids. Germline CDR1 and CDR2: SEHNR and FQNEAQ (reference sequence). The CDR3 DNA reads TGTGCCAGCAGCCCTGCGTTCTCGAAACACTACGAGCAGTACTTC. Protein product: CASSPAFSKHYEQYF.

This clone was counted between two and nine times. This chain connects TRBV28 to TRBJ2-3, with a tentative D call TRBD1 (6 bases). V was shortened by 5 bases and J by 4 bases, with 10 bases between the two germline ends. CDR3 length equals 13 residues. From germline, CDR1 is MDHEN and CDR2 SYDVKM. This chain's CDR3 is CASSTQGSDTQYF. Written as DNA, the CDR3 is TGTGCCAGCAGTACCCAGGGGTCAGATACGCAGTATTTT.

This clone was seen a single time. The J gene is TRBJ2-5, the V gene TRBV29-1; 8 nucleotides agree with TRBD1. This CDR3 comprises 15 residues. The V gene's germline CDR1 is SQVTM and CDR2 ANQGSEA. V was pared by 7 bases and J by 5 bases, with 15 bases of the junction left unmatched. The CDR3 region has the DNA TGCAGCGCAGAAAGAGGACAGGGTACTTCGGAGACCCAGTACTTC. This sequence encodes CSAERGQGTSETQYF. The full variable domain, completed using reference TRBV29-1 and TRBJ2-5, is SAVISQKPSRDICQRGTSLTIQCQVDSQVTMMFWYRQQPGQSLTLIATANQGSEATYESGFVIDKFPISRPNLTFSTLTVSNMSPEDSSIYLCSAERGQGTSETQYFGPGTRLLVL.

The count of this clone is one. The chain couples TRBV5-1 to TRBJ2-3, with 7 positions matching TRBD1. CDR1 is SGHRS and CDR2 is YFSETQ in the germline V gene. The CDR3 runs to 16 residues. The junction had 7 bases not matched to a gene; V was cut back by 1 base and J by 2 bases. CDR3: CASSLTKGAPTDTQYF. DNA of the CDR3: TGCGCCAGCAGCTTGACCAAGGGGGCCCCCACAGATACGCAGTATTTT.

This chain uses TRBV13 with TRBJ2-7; possible D gene TRBD1, 5 bases. Trimming took 3 bases from V and 2 from J, leaving 8 bases between them. Germline lookup yields CDR1 PRHDT and CDR2 FYEKMQ (reference sequence). The CDR3 is made up of 13 amino acids. The CDR3 DNA sequence: TGTGCCAGCAGCTTCCAAGGGGCCTACGAGCAGTACTTC. Its protein is CASSFQGAYEQYF. The full variable domain, in which reference TRBV13 and TRBJ2-7 provide the parts outside the CDR3, is AAGVIQSPRHLIKEKRETATLKCYPIPRHDTVYWYQQGPGQDPQFLISFYEKMQSDKGSIPDRFSAQQFSDYHSELNMSSLELGDSALYFCASSFQGAYEQYFGPGTRLTVT.

This clone has a handful of counts. The chain recombines TRBV30 with TRBJ1-1, with no clear D. Germline V gene sequence: CDR1 GTSNPN, CDR2 SVGIG (reference sequence). The V end was cut by 5 bases, the J end by 5 bases, with 9 bases between. This CDR3 contains 11 residues. CDR3 coding DNA: TGTGCCTGGGGAAGATGGACTGAAGCTTTCTTT. It yields the protein CAWGRWTEAFF. Combining the CDR3 with reference TRBV30 and TRBJ1-1 gives the whole variable domain SQTIHQWPATLVQPVGSPLSLECTVEGTSNPNLYWYRQAAGRGLQLLFYSVGIGQISSEVPQNLSASRPQDRQFILSSKKLLLSDSGFYLCAWGRWTEAFFGQGTRLTVV.

The chain links TRBV30 to TRBJ2-5; D might be TRBD2 (5 bases). This CDR3 is 14 amino acids long. With 4 bases removed from V and 5 bases from J, the gap between germline ends came to 17 bases. CDR1 GTSNPN and CDR2 SVGIG come from the germline V gene (reference sequence). This CDR3 is CAWTGVEVGETQYF. For the CDR3, the DNA is TGTGCCTGGACCGGGGTCGAGGTAGGGGAGACCCAGTACTTC.

The V call is TRBV9, the J call TRBJ1-1, with D perhaps TRBD1 (5 bases). This CDR3 spans 16 amino acids. V lost 3 bases to trimming and J lost 1 base, with 16 bases between them. CDR1 and CDR2 (germline): SGDLS, YYNGEE. The CDR3 sequence is CASSASKGQENTEAFF. The CDR3 nucleotides are TGTGCCAGCAGCGCCTCCAAGGGGCAGGAGAACACTGAAGCTTTCTTT.

J is TRBJ1-1 and V is TRBV5-4; the D is unclear. Deletions cut 3 bases from V and 7 bases from J, with 7 bases between. The CDR3 has 11 residues. CDR1 is SGHNT, CDR2 YYREEE, per germline (reference sequence). DNA for the CDR3: TGTGCCAGCAGCTCGGTGGGTGAAGCTTTCTTT. Translated: CASSSVGEAFF.

The chain links TRBV10-3 to TRBJ2-7; 7 bases agree with TRBD2. CDR1 and CDR2 from the germline V gene are ENHRY and SYGVKD. Trimming cost V 4 bases and J 0 bases; bases outside gene matches: 6. The CDR3 is 15 amino acids. The CDR3 is CAISGNSGRSYEQYF. In nucleotides, the CDR3 is TGTGCCATCAGTGGAAATAGCGGGCGCTCCTACGAGCAGTACTTC.

The chain employs TRBV29-1 and TRBJ2-2, with no clear D. Trimming stripped 6 bases from V and 1 base from J, with 0 bases between. Germline-derived CDR1 and CDR2 are SQVTM and ANQGSEA. The CDR3 covers 10 residues. Here the CDR3 reads CSVNTGELFF. The CDR3 DNA is TGCAGCGTGAACACCGGGGAGCTGTTTTTT.

A single count supports this clone. The rearrangement joins TRBV29-1 to TRBJ2-3; D possibly corresponds to TRBD2 (6 bases). Between the trimmed V and J ends, which lost 2 bases and 0 bases, there was a span of 9 bases. Looked up from germline, CDR1 is SQVTM and CDR2 is ANQGSEA. The CDR3 totals 14 residues. CDR3 in DNA: TGCAGCGTTGAACTAGCGCTAAGCACAGATACGCAGTATTTT. Translated: CSVELALSTDTQYF.

The chain recombines TRBV6-5 with TRBJ2-7; D possibly corresponds to TRBD1 (6 bases). The germline V and J ends were trimmed by 5 bases and 4 bases, with 18 bases remaining between them. CDR1 and CDR2 (germline): MNHEY, SVGAGI. The CDR3 has 15 residues. CDR3 in DNA: TGTGCCAGCAGTCCAGGGGATCCGAGGGGATACGAGCAGTACTTC. The encoded protein is CASSPGDPRGYEQYF.

The chain employs TRBV19 and TRBJ1-1; D gene unclear. CDR3 length equals 13 residues. Per the germline V gene, CDR1 is LNHDA and CDR2 is SQIVND (reference sequence). Trimming shortened V by 7 bases and J by 6 bases, and 15 bases separated the two germline ends. CDR3 DNA sequence: TGTGCCAGTATTTCTCCCCGCTTACCTGAAGCTTTCTTT. It translates to CASISPRLPEAFF. Using reference TRBV19 and TRBJ1-1 for the parts outside the CDR3, the full variable domain is DGGITQSPKYLFRKEGQNVTLSCEQNLNHDAMYWYRQDPGQGLRLIYYSQIVNDFQKGDIAEGYSVSREKKESFPLTVTSAQKNPTAFYLCASISPRLPEAFFGQGTRLTVV.